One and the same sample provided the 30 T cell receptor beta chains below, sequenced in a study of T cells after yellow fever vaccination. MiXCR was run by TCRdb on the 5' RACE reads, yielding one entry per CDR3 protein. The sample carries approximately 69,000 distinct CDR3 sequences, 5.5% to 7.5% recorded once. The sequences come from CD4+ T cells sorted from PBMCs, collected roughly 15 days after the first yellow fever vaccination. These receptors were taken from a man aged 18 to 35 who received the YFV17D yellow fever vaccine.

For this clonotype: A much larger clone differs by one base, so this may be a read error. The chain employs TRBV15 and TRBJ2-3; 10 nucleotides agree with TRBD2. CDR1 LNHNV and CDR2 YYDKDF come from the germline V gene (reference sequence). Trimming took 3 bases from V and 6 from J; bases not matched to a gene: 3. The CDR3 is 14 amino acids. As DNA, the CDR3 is TGTGCCACCAGCAGCGAGCGGGGGGGGGATACGCAGTATTTT. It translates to CATSSERGGDTQYF.

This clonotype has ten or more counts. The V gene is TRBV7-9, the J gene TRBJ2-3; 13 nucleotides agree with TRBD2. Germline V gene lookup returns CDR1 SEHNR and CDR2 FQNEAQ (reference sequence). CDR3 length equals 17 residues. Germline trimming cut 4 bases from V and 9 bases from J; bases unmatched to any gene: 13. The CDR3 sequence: CASSSSGTSGESRTQYF. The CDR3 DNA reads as TGTGCCAGCAGCTCTTCCGGGACTAGCGGGGAGTCGAGAACGCAGTATTTT.

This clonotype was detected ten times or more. CDR3: CASSLVASGGAEQFF. The CDR3 DNA follows: TGCGCCAGCAGCTTGGTGGCTAGCGGGGGGGCTGAGCAGTTCTTC. This sequence joins TRBV5-1 and TRBJ2-1, with TRBD2 identical over 12 bases. Trimming cost V 0 bases and J 9 bases; bases outside gene matches: 4. In germline, CDR1 is SGHRS, CDR2 YFSETQ. There are 15 residues in the CDR3.

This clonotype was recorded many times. The CDR3 coding sequence is TGCGCCAGCAGTGAAGGACACCAAGAGACCCAGTACTTC. This codes for CASSEGHQETQYF. The chain links TRBV10-1 to TRBJ2-5, with no clear D. Trimming removed 3 bases from V and 0 bases from J, with 5 bases in between. Per germline, CDR1 WNHNN and CDR2 SYGVQD (reference sequence). The CDR3 runs to 13 residues.

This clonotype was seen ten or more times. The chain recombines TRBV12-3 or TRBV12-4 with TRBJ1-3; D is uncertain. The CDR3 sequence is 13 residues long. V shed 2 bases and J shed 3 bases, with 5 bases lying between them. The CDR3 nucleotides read TGTGCCAGCAGTTTAAGTGATGGAAACACCATATATTTT. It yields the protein CASSLSDGNTIYF.

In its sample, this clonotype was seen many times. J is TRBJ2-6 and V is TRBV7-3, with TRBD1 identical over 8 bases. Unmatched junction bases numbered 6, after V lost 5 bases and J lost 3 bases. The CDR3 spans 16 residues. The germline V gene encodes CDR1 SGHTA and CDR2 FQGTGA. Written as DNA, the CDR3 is TGTGCCAGCAGCCTCGACAGGGGCTTTGGGGCCAACGTCCTGACTTTC. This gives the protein CASSLDRGFGANVLTF.

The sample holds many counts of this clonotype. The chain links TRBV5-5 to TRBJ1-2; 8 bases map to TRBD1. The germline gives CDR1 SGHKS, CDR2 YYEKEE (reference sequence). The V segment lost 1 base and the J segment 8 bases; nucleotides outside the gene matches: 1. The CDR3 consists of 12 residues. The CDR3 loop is CASSLSGGGYTF. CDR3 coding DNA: TGTGCCAGCAGCTTGTCAGGGGGCGGCTACACCTTC.

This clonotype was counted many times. This CDR3 is CASSLEVLGEVSTEAFF. CDR3 DNA: TGCGCCAGCAGCTTGGAGGTTCTAGGGGAAGTGAGCACTGAAGCTTTCTTT. This chain joins TRBV5-1 and TRBJ1-1; D possibly corresponds to TRBD1 (5 bases). CDR3 length equals 17 residues. V lost 0 bases and J 4 bases, leaving 19 bases between the germline ends. In germline, CDR1 is SGHRS, CDR2 YFSETQ.

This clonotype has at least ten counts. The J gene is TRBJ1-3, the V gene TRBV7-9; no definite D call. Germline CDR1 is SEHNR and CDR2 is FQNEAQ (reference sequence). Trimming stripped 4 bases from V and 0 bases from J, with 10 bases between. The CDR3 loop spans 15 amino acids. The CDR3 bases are TGTGCCAGCAGCTCCCGGCTAGTCTCTGGAAACACCATATATTTT. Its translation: CASSSRLVSGNTIYF.

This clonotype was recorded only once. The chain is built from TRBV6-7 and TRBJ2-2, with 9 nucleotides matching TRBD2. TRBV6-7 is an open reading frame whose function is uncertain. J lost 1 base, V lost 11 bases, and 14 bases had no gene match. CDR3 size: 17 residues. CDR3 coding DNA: TGTGCCCGGGCCCCGCGCGCGGGGGGGAAGAACACCGGGGAGCTGTTTTTT. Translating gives CARAPRAGGKNTGELFF.

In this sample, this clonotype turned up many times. The CDR3 loop is CASTQGVSGNTIYF. In DNA form, the CDR3 reads TGTGCCAGCACCCAAGGGGTTTCTGGAAACACCATATATTTT. The chain recombines TRBV7-2 with TRBJ1-3; D is perhaps TRBD1 (5 bases). Germline V CDR1 and CDR2: SGHTA, FQGNSA. This CDR3 is 14 amino acids long. Trimming pared 7 bases from V and 1 base from J, leaving 11 bases between.

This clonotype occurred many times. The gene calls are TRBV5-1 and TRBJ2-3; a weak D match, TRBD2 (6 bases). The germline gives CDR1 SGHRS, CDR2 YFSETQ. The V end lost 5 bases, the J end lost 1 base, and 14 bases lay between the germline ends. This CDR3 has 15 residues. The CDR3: CASSPRGGGTDTQYF. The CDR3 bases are TGCGCCAGCAGTCCGCGGGGCGGGGGCACAGATACGCAGTATTTT.

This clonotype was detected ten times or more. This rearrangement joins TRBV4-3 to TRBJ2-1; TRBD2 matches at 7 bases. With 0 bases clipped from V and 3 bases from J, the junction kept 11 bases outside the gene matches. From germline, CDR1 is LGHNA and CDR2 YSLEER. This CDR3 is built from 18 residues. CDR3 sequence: CASSQDLKGGGDYNEQFF. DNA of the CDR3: TGCGCCAGCAGCCAAGATCTAAAGGGCGGGGGAGACTACAATGAGCAGTTCTTC.

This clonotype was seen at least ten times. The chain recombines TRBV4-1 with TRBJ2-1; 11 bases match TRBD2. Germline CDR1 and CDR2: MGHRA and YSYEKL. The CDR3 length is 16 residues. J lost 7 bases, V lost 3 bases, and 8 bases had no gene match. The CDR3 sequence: CASSQGTSGGVNEQFF. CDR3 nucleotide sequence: TGCGCCAGCAGCCAGGGGACTAGCGGAGGGGTAAATGAGCAGTTCTTC.

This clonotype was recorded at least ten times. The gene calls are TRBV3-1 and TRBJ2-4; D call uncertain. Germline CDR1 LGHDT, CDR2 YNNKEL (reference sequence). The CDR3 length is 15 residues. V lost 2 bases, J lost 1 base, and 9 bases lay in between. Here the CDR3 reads CASSQRAGAKNIQYF. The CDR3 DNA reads TGTGCCAGCAGCCAAAGGGCCGGGGCCAAAAACATTCAGTACTTC.

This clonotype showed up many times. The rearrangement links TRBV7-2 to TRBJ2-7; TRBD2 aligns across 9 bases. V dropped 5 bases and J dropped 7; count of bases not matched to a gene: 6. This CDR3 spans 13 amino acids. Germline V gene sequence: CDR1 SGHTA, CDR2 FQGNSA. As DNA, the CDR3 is TGTGCCAGCAGCCCCCAGCGGGGGGAGGAGCAGTACTTC. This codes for CASSPQRGEEQYF. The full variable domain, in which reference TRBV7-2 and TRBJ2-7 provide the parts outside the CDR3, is GAGVSQSPSNKVTEKGKDVELRCDPISGHTALYWYRQSLGQGLEFLIYFQGNSAPDKSGLPSDRFSAERTGGSVSTLTIQRTQQEDSAVYLCASSPQRGEEQYFGPGTRLTVT.

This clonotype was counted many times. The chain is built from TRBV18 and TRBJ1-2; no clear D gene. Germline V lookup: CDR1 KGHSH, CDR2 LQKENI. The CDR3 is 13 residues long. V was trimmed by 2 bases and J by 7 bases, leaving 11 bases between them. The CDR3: CASSPGQEGGYTF. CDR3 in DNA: TGTGCCAGCTCACCAGGGCAGGAGGGTGGCTACACCTTC. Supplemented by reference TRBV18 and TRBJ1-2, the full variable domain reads NAGVMQNPRHLVRRRGQEARLRCSPMKGHSHVYWYRQLPEEGLKFMVYLQKENIIDESGMPKERFSAEFPKEGPSILRIQQVVRGDSAAYFCASSPGQEGGYTFGSGTRLTVV.

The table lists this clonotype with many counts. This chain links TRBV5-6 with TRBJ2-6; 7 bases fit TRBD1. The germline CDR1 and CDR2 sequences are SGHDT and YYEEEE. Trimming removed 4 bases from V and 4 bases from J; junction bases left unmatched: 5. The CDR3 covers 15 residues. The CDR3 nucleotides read TGTGCCAGCAGCCAAGGACAGGCCGGGGCCAACGTCCTGACTTTC. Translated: CASSQGQAGANVLTF.

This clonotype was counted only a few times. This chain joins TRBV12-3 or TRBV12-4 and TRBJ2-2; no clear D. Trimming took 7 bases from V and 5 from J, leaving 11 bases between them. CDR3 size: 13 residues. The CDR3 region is CASIVDGTGELFF. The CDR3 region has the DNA TGTGCCAGCATCGTGGACGGTACCGGGGAGCTGTTTTTT.

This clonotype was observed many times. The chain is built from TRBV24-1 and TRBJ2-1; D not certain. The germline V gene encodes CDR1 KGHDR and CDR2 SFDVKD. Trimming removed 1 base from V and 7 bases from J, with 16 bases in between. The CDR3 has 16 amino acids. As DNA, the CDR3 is TGTGCCACCAGTGATTTATCAGGAGCCGACCTTAATGAGCAGTTCTTC. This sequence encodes CATSDLSGADLNEQFF.

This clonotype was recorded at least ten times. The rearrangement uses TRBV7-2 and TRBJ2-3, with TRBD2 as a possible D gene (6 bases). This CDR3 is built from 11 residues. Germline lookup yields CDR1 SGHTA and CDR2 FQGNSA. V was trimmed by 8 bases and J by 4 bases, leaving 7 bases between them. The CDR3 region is CASGEADTQYF. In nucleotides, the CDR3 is TGTGCCAGCGGGGAGGCAGATACGCAGTATTTT.

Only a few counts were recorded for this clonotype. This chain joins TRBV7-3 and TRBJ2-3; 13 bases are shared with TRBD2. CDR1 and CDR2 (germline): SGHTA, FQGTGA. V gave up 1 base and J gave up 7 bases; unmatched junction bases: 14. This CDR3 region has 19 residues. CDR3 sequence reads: CASSLRGPRTSGGPNTQYF. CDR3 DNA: TGTGCCAGCAGCTTAAGGGGCCCGCGGACTAGCGGGGGACCCAATACGCAGTATTTT.

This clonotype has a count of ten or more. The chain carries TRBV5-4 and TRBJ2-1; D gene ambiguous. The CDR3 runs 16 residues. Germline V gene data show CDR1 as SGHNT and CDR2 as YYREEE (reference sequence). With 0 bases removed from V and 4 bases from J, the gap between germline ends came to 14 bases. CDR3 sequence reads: CASSLALVGIYNEQFF. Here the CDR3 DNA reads TGTGCCAGCAGCTTGGCCCTAGTTGGAATTTACAATGAGCAGTTCTTC.

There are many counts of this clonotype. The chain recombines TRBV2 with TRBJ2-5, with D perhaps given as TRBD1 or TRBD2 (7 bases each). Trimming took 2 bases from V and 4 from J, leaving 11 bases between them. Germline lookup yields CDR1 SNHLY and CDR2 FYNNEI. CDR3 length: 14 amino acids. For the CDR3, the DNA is TGTGCCAGCAGTGAACAGGGGGAGGGAGAGACCCAGTACTTC. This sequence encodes CASSEQGEGETQYF.

CDR3 protein: CASSYGQEANYGYTF. The CDR3 DNA sequence: TGTGCCAGCAGTTACGGGCAGGAAGCTAACTATGGCTACACCTTC. The chain joins TRBV6-5 to TRBJ1-2; D remains unclear. The CDR3 is made up of 15 amino acids. Deletions cut 2 bases from V and 0 bases from J, with 10 bases between. Germline V gene lookup returns CDR1 MNHEY and CDR2 SVGAGI.

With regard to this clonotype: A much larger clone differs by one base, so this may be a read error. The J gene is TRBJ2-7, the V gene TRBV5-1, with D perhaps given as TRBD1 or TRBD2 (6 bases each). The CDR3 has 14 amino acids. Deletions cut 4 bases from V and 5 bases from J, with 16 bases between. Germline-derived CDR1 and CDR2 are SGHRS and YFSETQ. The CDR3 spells CASSPPGAVDEQYF. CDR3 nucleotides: TGCGCCAGCAGCCCCCCGGGGGCTGTGGACGAGCAGTACTTC.

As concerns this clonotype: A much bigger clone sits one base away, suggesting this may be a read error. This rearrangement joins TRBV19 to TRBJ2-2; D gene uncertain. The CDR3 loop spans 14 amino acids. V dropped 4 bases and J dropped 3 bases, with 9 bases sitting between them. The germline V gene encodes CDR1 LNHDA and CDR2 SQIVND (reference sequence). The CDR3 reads CASSRALYTGELFF. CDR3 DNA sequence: TGTGCCAGTAGTAGAGCACTTTACACCGGGGAGCTGTTTTTT.

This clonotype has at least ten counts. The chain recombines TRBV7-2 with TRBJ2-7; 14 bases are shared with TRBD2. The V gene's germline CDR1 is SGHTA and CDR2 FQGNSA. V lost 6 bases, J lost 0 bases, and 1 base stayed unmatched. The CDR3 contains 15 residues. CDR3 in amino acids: CASSGTSGSSYEQYF. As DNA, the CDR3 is TGTGCCAGCAGTGGGACTAGCGGGAGCTCCTACGAGCAGTACTTC.

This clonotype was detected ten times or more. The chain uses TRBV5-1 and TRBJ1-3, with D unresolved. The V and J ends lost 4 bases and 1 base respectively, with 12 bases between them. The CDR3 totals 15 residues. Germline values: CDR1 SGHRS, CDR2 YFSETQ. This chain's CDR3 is CASSEDGNSGNTIYF. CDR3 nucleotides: TGCGCCAGCAGCGAGGACGGAAATTCTGGAAACACCATATATTTT. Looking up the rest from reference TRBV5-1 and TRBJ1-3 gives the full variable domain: KAGVTQTPRYLIKTRGQQVTLSCSPISGHRSVSWYQQTPGQGLQFLFEYFSETQRNKGNFPGRFSGRQFSNSRSEMNVSTLELGDSALYLCASSEDGNSGNTIYFGEGSWLTVV.

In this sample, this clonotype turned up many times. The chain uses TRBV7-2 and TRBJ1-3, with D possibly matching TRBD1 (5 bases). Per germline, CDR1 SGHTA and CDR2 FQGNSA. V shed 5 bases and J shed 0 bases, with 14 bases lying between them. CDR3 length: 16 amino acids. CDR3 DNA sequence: TGTGCCAGCAGCCCCATGGGGGTTCTCTCTGGAAACACCATATATTTT. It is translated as CASSPMGVLSGNTIYF.